This TCR beta chain originates from a study of post-analysis software for immune sequencing data. The study, taken as a whole, reports: The authors found that F measure strongly co-clustered same-batch samples. About five TRBV segments, including TRBV5-6, TRBV5-1 and TRBV20-1, were more frequent in patients than controls. Significantly lower normalized Chao1 diversity was found in patients with multiple sclerosis relative to controls.

This CDR3 comprises 17 residues. V gave up 1 base and J gave up 4 bases, with 18 bases separating them. The germline CDR1 and CDR2 sequences are MGHRA and YSYEKL. Sequencing libraries made from TCR beta cDNA carried unique molecular identifiers. The T cell input of about 1 to 10 million gave hundreds of thousands of cDNA molecules. Via MiXCR, TCRdb re-called the PCR reads, giving one row per CDR3 protein. This table has fewer than 550,000 distinct CDR3 sequences, about a third appearing once. Turning to this clonotype: What it binds is not known.

This chain joins TRBV4-1 and TRBJ2-3, with D possibly being TRBD2 (7 bases). Sequenced input: blood. The clonotype comes from a girl aged 2 to 17 with multiple sclerosis. CDR3 loop: CASSQVGPGGLPDTQYF. The CDR3 DNA is TGCGCCAGCAGCCAAGTTGGGCCGGGGGGCCTCCCAGATACGCAGTATTTT.